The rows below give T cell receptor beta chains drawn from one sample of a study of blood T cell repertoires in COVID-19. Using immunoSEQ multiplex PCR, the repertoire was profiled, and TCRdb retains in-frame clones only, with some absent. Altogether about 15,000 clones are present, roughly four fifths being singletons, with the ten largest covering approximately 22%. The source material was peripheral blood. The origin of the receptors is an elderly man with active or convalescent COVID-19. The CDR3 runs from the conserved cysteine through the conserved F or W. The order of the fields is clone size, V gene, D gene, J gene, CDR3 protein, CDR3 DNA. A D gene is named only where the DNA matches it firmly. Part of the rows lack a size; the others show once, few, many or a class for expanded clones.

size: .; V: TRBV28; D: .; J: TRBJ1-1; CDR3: CASSLSNTEAFF; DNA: TGTGCCAGCAGTCTCAGTAACACTGAAGCTTTCTTT
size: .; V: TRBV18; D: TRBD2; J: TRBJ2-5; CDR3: CASSPPGLVQGTQYF; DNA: TGTGCCAGCTCACCACCGGGACTAGTCCAGGGGACCCAGTACTTC
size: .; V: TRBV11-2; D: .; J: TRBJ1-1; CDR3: CASSPGLGNTEAFF; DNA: TGTGCCAGCAGCCCGGGACTTGGGAACACTGAAGCTTTCTTT
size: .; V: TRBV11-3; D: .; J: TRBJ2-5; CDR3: CASSLKRQETQYF; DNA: TGTGCCAGCAGCTTAAAGCGGCAAGAGACCCAGTACTTC
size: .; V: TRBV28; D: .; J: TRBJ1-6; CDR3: CASSLSRLEVDSPLHF; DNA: TGTGCCAGCAGCCTGAGTAGACTAGAGGTGGATTCACCCCTCCACTTT
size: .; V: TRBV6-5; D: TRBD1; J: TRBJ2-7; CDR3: CASTGERNEQYF; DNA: TGTGCCAGTACAGGGGAGAGGAACGAGCAGTACTTC
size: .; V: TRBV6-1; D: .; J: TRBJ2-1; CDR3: CASSEASRGSSYNEQFF; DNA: TGTGCCAGCAGTGAAGCTTCCCGGGGGAGCTCCTACAATGAGCAGTTCTTC
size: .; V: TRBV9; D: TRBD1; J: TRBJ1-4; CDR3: CASSESGTVNEKLFF; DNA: TGTGCCAGCAGCGAATCCGGGACAGTAAATGAAAAACTGTTTTTT
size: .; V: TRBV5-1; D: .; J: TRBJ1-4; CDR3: CASSLQTGGNEKLFF; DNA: TGCGCCAGCAGCTTGCAAACGGGGGGCAATGAAAAACTGTTTTTT
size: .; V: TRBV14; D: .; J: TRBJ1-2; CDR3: CASSQVRGLGGYTF; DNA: TGTGCCAGCAGCCAAGTCAGGGGCCTAGGTGGCTACACCTTC
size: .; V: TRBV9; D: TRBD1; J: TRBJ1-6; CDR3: CASSETQGYSPLHF; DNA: TGTGCCAGCAGCGAAACACAGGGGTATTCACCCCTCCACTTT
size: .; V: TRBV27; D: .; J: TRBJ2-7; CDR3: CASATPGYEQYF; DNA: TGTGCCAGCGCTACCCCCGGGTACGAGCAGTACTTC
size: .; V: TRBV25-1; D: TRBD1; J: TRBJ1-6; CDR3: CATRDRGNSPLHF; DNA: TGTGCCACCCGGGACAGGGGTAATTCACCCCTCCACTTT
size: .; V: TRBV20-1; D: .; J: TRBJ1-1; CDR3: CSASKIGGGGTEAFF; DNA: TGCAGTGCTAGTAAGATCGGGGGTGGTGGGACTGAAGCTTTCTTT
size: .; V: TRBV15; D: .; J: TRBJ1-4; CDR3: CATSRDSGGETNEKLFF; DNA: TGTGCCACCAGCAGAGATTCGGGGGGCGAGACGAATGAAAAACTGTTTTTT
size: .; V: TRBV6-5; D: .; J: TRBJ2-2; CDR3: CASSYASNTGELFF; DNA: TGTGCCAGCAGTTATGCCAGTAACACCGGGGAGCTGTTTTTT
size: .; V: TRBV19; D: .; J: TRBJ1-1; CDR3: CASSMYGWNTEAFF; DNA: TGTGCCAGTAGTATGTACGGGTGGAACACTGAAGCTTTCTTT
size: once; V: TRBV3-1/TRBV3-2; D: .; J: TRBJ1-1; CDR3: CASSQEWRGAGTEAFF; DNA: TGTGCCAGCAGCCAAGAATGGCGGGGGGCGGGCACTGAAGCTTTCTTT
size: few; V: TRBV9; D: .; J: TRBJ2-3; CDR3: CASSPLSGGADTQYF; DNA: TGTGCCAGCAGCCCCCTTTCTGGCGGGGCAGATACGCAGTATTTT
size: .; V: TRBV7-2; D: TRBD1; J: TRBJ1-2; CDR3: CASSLLTGLDGYTF; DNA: TGTGCCAGCAGCTTACTGACAGGGTTGGATGGCTACACCTTC
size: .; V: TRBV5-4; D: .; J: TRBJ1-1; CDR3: CASSPGREMNTEAFF; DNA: TGTGCCAGCAGCCCGGGACGGGAGATGAACACTGAAGCTTTCTTT
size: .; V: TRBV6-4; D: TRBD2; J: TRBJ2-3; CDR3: CASRRTSVWGTDTQYF; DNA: TGTGCCAGCAGGCGGACTAGCGTGTGGGGCACAGATACGCAGTATTTT
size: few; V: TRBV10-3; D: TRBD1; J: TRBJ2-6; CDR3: CAIRRDRGSHSGANVLTF; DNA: TGTGCCATCAGGCGGGACAGGGGTTCCCACTCTGGGGCCAACGTCCTGACTTTC
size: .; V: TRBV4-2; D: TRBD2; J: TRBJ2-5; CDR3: CASSQAGTTNQETQYF; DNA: TGTGCCAGCAGCCAAGCCGGGACTACGAACCAAGAGACCCAGTACTTC
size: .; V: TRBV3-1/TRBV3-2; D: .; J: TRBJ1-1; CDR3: CASSQGRGTEAFF; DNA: TGTGCCAGCAGCCAGGGGAGGGGGACTGAAGCTTTCTTT
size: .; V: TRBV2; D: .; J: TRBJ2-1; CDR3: CASRKRATYNEQFF; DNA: TGTGCCAGCAGGAAGCGGGCTACCTACAATGAGCAGTTCTTC
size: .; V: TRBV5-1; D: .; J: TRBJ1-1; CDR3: CASSLYGGQGTEAFF; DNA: TGCGCCAGCAGCTTGTACGGGGGGCAGGGCACTGAAGCTTTCTTT
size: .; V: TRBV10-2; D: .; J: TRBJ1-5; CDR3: CASSETGNQPQHF; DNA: TGCGCCAGCAGTGAGACGGGAAATCAGCCCCAGCATTTT
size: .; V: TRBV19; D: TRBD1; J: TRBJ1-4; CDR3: CASSTRDRGFRGEKLFF; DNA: TGTGCCAGTAGTACCCGGGACAGGGGCTTTCGAGGTGAAAAACTGTTTTTT
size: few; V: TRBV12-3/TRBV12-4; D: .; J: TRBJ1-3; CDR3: CSGNTIYF; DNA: TGTAGCGGAAACACCATATATTTT
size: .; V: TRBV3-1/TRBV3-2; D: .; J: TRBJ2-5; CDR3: CASSQDNHSSKTQYF; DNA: TGTGCCAGCAGCCAAGACAATCACAGCTCAAAGACCCAGTACTTC
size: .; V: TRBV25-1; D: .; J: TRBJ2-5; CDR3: CASNSRGIQETQYF; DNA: TGTGCCAGCAATTCCCGGGGGATTCAAGAGACCCAGTACTTC
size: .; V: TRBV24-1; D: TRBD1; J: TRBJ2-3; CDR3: CATSDRTGVTSTDTQYF; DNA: TGTGCCACCAGTGACCGGACAGGGGTTACTAGCACAGATACGCAGTATTTT
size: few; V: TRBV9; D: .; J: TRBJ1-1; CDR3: CASSVTGSAEAFF; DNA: TGTGCCAGCAGCGTAACAGGGAGCGCTGAAGCTTTCTTT
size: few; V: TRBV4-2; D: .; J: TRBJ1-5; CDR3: CASSQDLRQATHSNQPQHF; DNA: TGTGCCAGCAGCCAAGATTTAAGACAGGCCACTCATAGCAATCAGCCCCAGCATTTT
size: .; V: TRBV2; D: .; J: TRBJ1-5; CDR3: CASKRESNQPQHF; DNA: TGTGCCAGCAAAAGGGAGAGCAATCAGCCCCAGCATTTT
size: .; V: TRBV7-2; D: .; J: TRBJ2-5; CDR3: CASSLRGTGKSETQYF; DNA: TGTGCCAGCAGCCTACGGGGTACCGGGAAGAGCGAGACCCAGTACTTC
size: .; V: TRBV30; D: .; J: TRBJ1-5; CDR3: CAWQGSHNQPQHF; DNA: TGTGCCTGGCAGGGATCCCACAATCAGCCCCAGCATTTT
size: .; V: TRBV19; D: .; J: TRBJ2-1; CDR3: CASSPGSYNEQFF; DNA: TGTGCCAGTAGTCCCGGCTCCTACAATGAGCAGTTCTTC
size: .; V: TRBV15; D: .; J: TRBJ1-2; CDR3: CATWAAIYGYTF; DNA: TGTGCCACCTGGGCAGCCATCTATGGCTACACCTTC
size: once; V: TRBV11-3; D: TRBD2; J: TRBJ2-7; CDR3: CASSFGRGSYEQYF; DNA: TGTGCCAGCAGCTTCGGGCGGGGGTCCTACGAGCAGTACTTC
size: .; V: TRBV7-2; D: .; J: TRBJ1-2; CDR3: CASSWAYGYTF; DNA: TGTGCCAGCAGCTGGGCCTATGGCTACACCTTC
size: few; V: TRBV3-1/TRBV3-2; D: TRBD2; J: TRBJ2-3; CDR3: CASSPGLAVVF; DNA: TGTGCCAGCAGTCCGGGACTAGCGGTCGTTTTT
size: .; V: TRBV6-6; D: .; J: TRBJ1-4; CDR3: CASTYGATNEKLFF; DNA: TGTGCCAGCACCTACGGGGCAACTAATGAAAAACTGTTTTTT
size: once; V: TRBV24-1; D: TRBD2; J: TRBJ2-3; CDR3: CATSGSRGGDTDTQYF; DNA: TGTGCCACCAGTGGGTCTCGCGGGGGGGACACAGATACGCAGTATTTT
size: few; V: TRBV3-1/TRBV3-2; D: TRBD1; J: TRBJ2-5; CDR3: CASSQDRGLGTQYF; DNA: TGTGCCAGCAGCCAAGACAGGGGGCTGGGGACCCAGTACTTC
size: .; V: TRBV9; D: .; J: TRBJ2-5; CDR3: CASSPGVGTETQYF; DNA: TGTGCCAGCAGCCCCGGGGTCGGCACGGAGACCCAGTACTTC